The 14 T cell receptor beta chains given below trace back to one sample, sequenced in a study of cytomegalovirus exposure and HLA in healthy donors. The study ran its PCR with 60 Vbeta and 13 Jbeta primers. The data were produced by immunoSEQ multiplex PCR, yet TCRdb's version contains in-frame clones alone and is incomplete. The sample has over 250,000 clones; roughly two thirds are singletons. Sequencing was performed on PBMCs. Receptors originate from a female donor in good health and CMV-seronegative.

This chain links TRBV11-2 with TRBJ1-2; 8 bases agree with TRBD1. With 11 bases clipped from V and 8 bases from J, the junction kept 10 bases outside the gene matches. The CDR3 contains 12 residues. CDR1 and CDR2 (germline): SGHAT, FQNNGV. The CDR3 sequence: CAVGGSGGGYTF. The CDR3, as DNA: TGTGCCGTGGGGGGGTCAGGGGGCGGCTACACCTTC.

The chain is built from TRBV2 and TRBJ2-5; 8 bases fit TRBD1. Germline V gene data show CDR1 as SNHLY and CDR2 as FYNNEI. The CDR3 has 15 residues. With 8 bases clipped from V and 1 base from J, the junction kept 9 bases outside the gene matches. The CDR3 here is CASGETGATQETQYF. CDR3 DNA sequence: TGTGCCAGCGGAGAGACAGGGGCAACCCAAGAGACCCAGTACTTC.

The chain is built from TRBV28 and TRBJ1-4; TRBD1 matches at 8 bases. V lost 1 base and J lost 7; bases outside the gene matches: 8. Germline V gene lookup returns CDR1 MDHEN and CDR2 SYDVKM. The CDR3 length is 16 residues. The CDR3: CASSLFGTGGFEKLFF. CDR3 coding DNA: TGTGCCAGCAGTTTATTCGGGACAGGTGGTTTTGAAAAACTGTTTTTT. The complete variable domain, with remaining parts taken from reference TRBV28 and TRBJ1-4, reads DVKVTQSSRYLVKRTGEKVFLECVQDMDHENMFWYRQDPGLGLRLIYFSYDVKMKEKGDIPEGYSVSREKKERFSLILESASTNQTSMYLCASSLFGTGGFEKLFFGSGTQLSVL.

This chain joins TRBV7-9 and TRBJ2-2; D call uncertain. The ends were cut back, 2 bases at V and 5 bases at J, with 6 bases in the middle. This CDR3 has 13 residues. Per germline, CDR1 SEHNR and CDR2 FQNEAQ (reference sequence). The DNA of the CDR3 is TGTGCCAGCAGCTTACCGGGTACCGGGGAGCTGTTTTTT. Translated, it gives CASSLPGTGELFF.

The chain combines TRBV27 with TRBJ2-1, with 12 positions matching TRBD2. Germline V lookup: CDR1 MNHEY, CDR2 SMNVEV (reference sequence). The V and J ends lost 3 bases and 8 bases, in that order; junction bases with no gene match: 5. The length of the CDR3 is 15 residues. The CDR3 DNA reads as TGTGCCAGCAGTTTGAGACTAGCGGGAGTAGATGAGCAGTTCTTC. It specifies CASSLRLAGVDEQFF.

J is TRBJ1-3 and V is TRBV4-1; TRBD1 matches at 7 bases. The trim removed 1 base at V and 4 bases at J, leaving 10 bases unmatched. The CDR3 length is 17 residues. Germline loops: CDR1 MGHRA, CDR2 YSYEKL. The CDR3 DNA reads as TGCGCCAGCAGCCAAGTCCTTAGGAGGGGGCCAGGAAACACCATATATTTT. Its protein product is CASSQVLRRGPGNTIYF.

This sequence joins TRBV5-6 and TRBJ2-3, with D hard to call. Germline CDR1 and CDR2: SGHDT and YYEEEE. The CDR3 consists of 17 residues. V lost 4 bases and J 2 bases, leaving 20 bases between the germline ends. The CDR3 here is CASSRDTSMRVTDTQYF. The CDR3 DNA is TGTGCCAGCAGCCGCGATACGTCCATGAGAGTCACAGATACGCAGTATTTT.

This clone was observed once. This chain links TRBV7-2 with TRBJ2-7; D uncertain. CDR1 is SGHTA and CDR2 is FQGNSA in the germline V gene. Trimming removed 2 bases from V and 3 bases from J, with 8 bases in between. The CDR3 has 13 residues. CDR3 loop: CASSLMSYYEQYF. In DNA, the CDR3 is TGTGCCAGCAGCTTAATGAGCTACTACGAGCAGTACTTC.

The chain employs TRBV6-6 and TRBJ2-7; TRBD2 matches at 7 bases. This CDR3 is 13 amino acids long. CDR1 and CDR2 (germline): MNHNY, SVGAGI (reference sequence). V was clipped by 8 bases and J by 2 bases; unmatched bases: 6. The CDR3 reads CASGSGGTYEQYF. The CDR3 DNA reads TGTGCCAGCGGTTCGGGAGGTACCTACGAGCAGTACTTC.

The rearrangement joins TRBV6-4 to TRBJ2-1, with TRBD1 matching over 11 bases. The J segment lost 8 bases and the V segment lost 3 bases, leaving 9 bases of the junction unmatched. The germline V gene has CDR1 MRHNA and CDR2 SNTAGT. The CDR3 sequence is 16 residues long. CDR3 sequence: CASSEDRGRPVDEQFF. The CDR3 DNA sequence: TGTGCCAGCAGTGAGGACAGGGGGCGTCCAGTCGATGAGCAGTTCTTC.

J is TRBJ2-2 and V is TRBV5-1; possible D gene TRBD1, 5 bases. Germline CDR1 reads SGHRS; CDR2 reads YFSETQ. Trimming removed 0 bases at V and 2 bases at J, with 11 bases between. The CDR3 spans 16 residues. The CDR3 reads CASSLVGQGNTGELFF. The CDR3 DNA reads TGCGCCAGCAGCTTGGTAGGGCAGGGTAACACCGGGGAGCTGTTTTTT.

The J gene is TRBJ2-1, the V gene TRBV20-1, with D maybe TRBD1 (6 bases). The V end was cut by 6 bases, the J end by 8 bases, with 11 bases between. The CDR3 runs to 11 residues. Germline assignment: CDR1 DFQATT and CDR2 SNEGSKA (reference sequence). CDR3: CSASRGDEQFF. The CDR3 region has the DNA TGCAGTGCCTCCAGGGGAGATGAGCAGTTCTTC.

This rearrangement joins TRBV27 to TRBJ2-1, with 8 bases identical to TRBD1. CDR1 is MNHEY and CDR2 is SMNVEV in the germline V gene (reference sequence). The CDR3 runs to 14 residues. With 6 bases clipped from V and 3 bases from J, the junction kept 4 bases outside the gene matches. For the CDR3, the DNA is TGTGCCAGCAGCAGGGGGCAGAACTACAATGAGCAGTTCTTC. It is translated as CASSRGQNYNEQFF.

The chain joins TRBV29-1 to TRBJ1-5, with D unresolved. CDR3 size: 13 residues. Trimming took off 4 bases at V and 5 bases at J, with 12 bases between the two ends. The germline V gene encodes CDR1 SQVTM and CDR2 ANQGSEA. The CDR3 is CSVVGGFDQPQHF. The CDR3 DNA sequence: TGCAGCGTTGTAGGAGGGTTCGATCAGCCCCAGCATTTT.